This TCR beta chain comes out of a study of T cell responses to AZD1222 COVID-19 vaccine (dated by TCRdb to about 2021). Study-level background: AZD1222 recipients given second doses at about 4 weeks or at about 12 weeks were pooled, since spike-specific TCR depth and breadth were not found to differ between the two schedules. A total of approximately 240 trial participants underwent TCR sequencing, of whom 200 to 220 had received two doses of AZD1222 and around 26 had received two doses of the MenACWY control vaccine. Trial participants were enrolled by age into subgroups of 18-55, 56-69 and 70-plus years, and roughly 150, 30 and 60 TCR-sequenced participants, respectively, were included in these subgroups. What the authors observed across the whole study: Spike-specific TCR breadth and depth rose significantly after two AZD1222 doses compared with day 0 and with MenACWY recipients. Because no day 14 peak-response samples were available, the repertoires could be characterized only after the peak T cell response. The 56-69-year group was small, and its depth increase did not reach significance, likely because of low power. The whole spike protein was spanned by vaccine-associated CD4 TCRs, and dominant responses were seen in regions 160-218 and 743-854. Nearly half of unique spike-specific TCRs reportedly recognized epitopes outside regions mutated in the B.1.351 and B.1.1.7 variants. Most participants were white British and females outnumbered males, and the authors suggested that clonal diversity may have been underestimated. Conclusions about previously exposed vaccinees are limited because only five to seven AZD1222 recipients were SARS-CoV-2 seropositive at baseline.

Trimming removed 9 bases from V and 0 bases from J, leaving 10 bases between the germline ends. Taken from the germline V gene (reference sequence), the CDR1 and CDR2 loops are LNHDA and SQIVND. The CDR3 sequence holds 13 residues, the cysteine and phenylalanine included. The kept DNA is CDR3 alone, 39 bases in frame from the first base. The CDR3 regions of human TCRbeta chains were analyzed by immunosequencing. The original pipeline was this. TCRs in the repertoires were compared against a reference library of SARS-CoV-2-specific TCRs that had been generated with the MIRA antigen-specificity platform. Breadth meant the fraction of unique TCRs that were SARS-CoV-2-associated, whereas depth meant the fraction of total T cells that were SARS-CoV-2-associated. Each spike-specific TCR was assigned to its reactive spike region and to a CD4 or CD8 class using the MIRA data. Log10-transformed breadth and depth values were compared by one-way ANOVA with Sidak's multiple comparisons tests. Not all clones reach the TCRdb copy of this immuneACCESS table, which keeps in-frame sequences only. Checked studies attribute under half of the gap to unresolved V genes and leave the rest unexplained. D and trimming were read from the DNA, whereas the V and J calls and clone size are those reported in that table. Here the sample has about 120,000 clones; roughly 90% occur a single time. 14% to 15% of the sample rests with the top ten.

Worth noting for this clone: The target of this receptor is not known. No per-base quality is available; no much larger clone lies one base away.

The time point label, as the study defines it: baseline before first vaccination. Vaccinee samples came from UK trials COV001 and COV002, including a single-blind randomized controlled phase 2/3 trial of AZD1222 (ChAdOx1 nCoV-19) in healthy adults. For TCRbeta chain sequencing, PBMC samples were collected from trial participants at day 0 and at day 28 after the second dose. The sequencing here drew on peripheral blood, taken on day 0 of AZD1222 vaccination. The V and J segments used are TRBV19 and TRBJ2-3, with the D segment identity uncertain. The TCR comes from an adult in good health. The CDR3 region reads CASRYASTDTQYF. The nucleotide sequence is TGTGCCAGCAGGTATGCTAGCACAGATACGCAGTATTTT.